This TCR beta chain was recovered during a study of blood T cell repertoires in COVID-19. About the study: Donors in the United States, Italy and Spain gave samples during acute or convalescent COVID-19.

CDR3 length equals 13 residues. Germline V CDR1 and CDR2: LNHDA, SQIVND (reference sequence). With 5 bases removed from V and 1 base from J, the gap between germline ends came to 8 bases. TCRdb keeps only in-frame clones here, not all; method: immunoSEQ multiplex PCR. The table includes about 58,000 clones, roughly 90% detected once. The V call is TRBV19, the J call TRBJ1-1; unclear D gene. Sequenced sample: peripheral blood. This TCR was recovered from a woman between 50 and 59 years old with active or convalescent COVID-19. CDR3 protein: CASSRQKNTEAFF. CDR3 nucleotides: TGTGCCAGTAGTCGTCAGAAGAACACTGAAGCTTTCTTT.